This is a list of T cell receptor beta chains from one sample in a study of cytomegalovirus exposure and HLA in healthy donors. Using immunoSEQ multiplex PCR, the repertoire was profiled, and TCRdb retains in-frame clones only, with some absent. This sample's clone table lists approximately 79,000 clones. Sequencing used PBMCs. All receptors come from a man between 40 and 49 years old in good health and CMV-seronegative. The CDR3 runs from the conserved cysteine through the conserved F or W. A D gene is named only where the DNA matches it firmly.

V gene,D gene,J gene,CDR3 DNA,CDR3 protein
TRBV7-9,.,TRBJ2-7,TGTGCCAGCAGCTTCGGTTATCTTTTCTACGAGCAGTACTTC,CASSFGYLFYEQYF
TRBV28,.,TRBJ1-2,TGTGCCAGCACACAGGGCTCTAACTATGGCTACACCTTC,CASTQGSNYGYTF
TRBV30,.,TRBJ1-5,TGTGCCTGGAGTGTACCCAGGAGGAATCAGCCCCAGCATTTT,CAWSVPRRNQPQHF
TRBV2,.,TRBJ2-1,TGTGCCAGCAGTACCGACAGGGAGGACTACAATGAGCAGTTCTTC,CASSTDREDYNEQFF
TRBV11-3,.,TRBJ2-7,TGTGCCAGCAGCTTGGGGCCCCAGGGGCCTTACGAGCAGTACTTC,CASSLGPQGPYEQYF
TRBV5-1,.,TRBJ1-6,TGCGCCAGCAGCCCCGACGCCGGGGATAATTCACCCCTCCACTTT,CASSPDAGDNSPLHF
TRBV18,TRBD1,TRBJ1-5,TGTGCCAGCTCTAATGGCCGGACAGGGGCTAGCAATCAGCCCCAGCATTTT,CASSNGRTGASNQPQHF
TRBV13,.,TRBJ1-1,TGTGCCAGCAGCTTAGGGGTACCGACAAATGGAGCTTTCTTT,CASSLGVPTNGAFF
TRBV5-4,.,TRBJ2-7,TGTGCCAGCAGCTTTGGTACTCTGAGCTCCTACGAGCAGTACTTC,CASSFGTLSSYEQYF
TRBV29-1,.,TRBJ1-2,TGCAGCGTTGTCCCCGGTATGAATGGCTACACCTTC,CSVVPGMNGYTF
TRBV10-2,.,TRBJ1-1,TGCGCCAGCGGGGGGTTGGGCCCTGAAGCTTTCTTT,CASGGLGPEAFF
TRBV4-3,TRBD2,TRBJ2-1,TGCGCCAGCAGCCAAGCCCAGCGGGGGACCTATGAGCAGTTCTTC,CASSQAQRGTYEQFF
TRBV19,.,TRBJ1-4,TGTGCCAGTAGTATAGAGACCGGCGGACTGTTTTTT,CASSIETGGLFF
TRBV18,TRBD1,TRBJ2-6,TGTGCCAGCTCGGGGGACAGGGGTAGCTCTGGGGCCAACGTCCTGACTTTC,CASSGDRGSSGANVLTF
TRBV7-9,TRBD1,TRBJ2-7,TGTGCCAGCAGCGTGACAGGGCGATCCTACGAGCAGTACTTC,CASSVTGRSYEQYF
TRBV2,TRBD2,TRBJ2-7,TGTGCCAGCAGTCCAACCGCGGGAGGGCCCTACGAGCAGTACTTC,CASSPTAGGPYEQYF
TRBV10-3,TRBD1,TRBJ1-5,TGTGCCATCAGTGCAGGACAGGGTGATCAGCCCCAGCATTTT,CAISAGQGDQPQHF
TRBV7-9,.,TRBJ2-7,TGTGCCAGCAGCTTAGGACAGAACTACGAGCAGTACTTC,CASSLGQNYEQYF
TRBV15,TRBD2,TRBJ2-3,TGTGCCACCACCTCTGGGGGGGGTTTCACAGATACGCAGTATTTT,CATTSGGGFTDTQYF
TRBV5-6,.,TRBJ1-2,TGTGCCAGCAGCTTGGGATTAGGGACAAACACCTTC,CASSLGLGTNTF
TRBV6-5,.,TRBJ1-6,TGTGCCAGCAGTTTCGAAGGGAGGGGCACGAGTTCACCCCTCCACTTT,CASSFEGRGTSSPLHF
TRBV6-5,TRBD2,TRBJ2-5,TGTGCCAGCAGTTACTCCGGCGGGAGTCGCGGGCAGTACTTC,CASSYSGGSRGQYF
TRBV4-3,TRBD2,TRBJ2-4,TGCGCCAGCAGCCAAGAGACGGCGGGGGTGTTCCAAACTACCAAAAACATTCAGTACTTC,CASSQETAGVFQTTKNIQYF
TRBV30,TRBD2,TRBJ2-1,TGTGCCTGGAGCCCGGGACTAGCTAGAAGGAATGAGCAGTTCTTC,CAWSPGLARRNEQFF
TRBV5-1,.,TRBJ2-6,TGCGCCAGCAGCTTGGCCACCAGCTCTGGGGCCAACGTCCTGACTTTC,CASSLATSSGANVLTF
TRBV5-1,.,TRBJ2-5,TGCGCCAGCAGCGCTAGTGGTGAGACCCAGTACTTC,CASSASGETQYF
TRBV5-6,.,TRBJ2-7,TGTGCCAGCAGCTTGGCCCGAGCCCACGAGCAGTACTTC,CASSLARAHEQYF